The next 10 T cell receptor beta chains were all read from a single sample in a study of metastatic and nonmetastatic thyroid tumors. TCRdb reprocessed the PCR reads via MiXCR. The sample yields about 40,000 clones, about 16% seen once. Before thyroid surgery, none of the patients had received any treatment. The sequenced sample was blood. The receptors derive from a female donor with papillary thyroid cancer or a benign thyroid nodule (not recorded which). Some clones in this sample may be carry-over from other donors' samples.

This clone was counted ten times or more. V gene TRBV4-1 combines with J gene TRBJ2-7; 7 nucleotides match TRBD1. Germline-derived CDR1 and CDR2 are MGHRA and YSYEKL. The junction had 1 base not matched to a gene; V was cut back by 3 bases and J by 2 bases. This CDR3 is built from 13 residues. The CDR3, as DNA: TGCGCCAGCAGCCACGGACAGGCCTACGAGCAGTACTTC. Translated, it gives CASSHGQAYEQYF.

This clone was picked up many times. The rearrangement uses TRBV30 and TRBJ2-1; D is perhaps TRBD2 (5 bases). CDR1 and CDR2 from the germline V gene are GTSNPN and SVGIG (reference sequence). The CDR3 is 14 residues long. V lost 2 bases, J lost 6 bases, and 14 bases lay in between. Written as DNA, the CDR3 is TGTGCCTGGAGTCTCGGGGTGGGTCGCAATGAGCAGTTCTTC. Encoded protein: CAWSLGVGRNEQFF.

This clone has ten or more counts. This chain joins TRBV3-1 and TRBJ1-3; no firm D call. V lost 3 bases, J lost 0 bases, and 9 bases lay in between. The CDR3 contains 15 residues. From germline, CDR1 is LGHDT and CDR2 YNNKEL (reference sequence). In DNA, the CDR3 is TGTGCCAGCAGCCAGGAGGAGAGCTCTGGAAACACCATATATTTT. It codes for CASSQEESSGNTIYF.

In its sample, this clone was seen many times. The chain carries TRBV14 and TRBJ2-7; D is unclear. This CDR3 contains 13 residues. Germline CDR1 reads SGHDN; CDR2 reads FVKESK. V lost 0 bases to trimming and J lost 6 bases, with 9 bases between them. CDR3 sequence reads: CASSQETVTEQYF. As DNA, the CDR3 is TGTGCCAGCAGCCAAGAAACAGTAACCGAGCAGTACTTC.

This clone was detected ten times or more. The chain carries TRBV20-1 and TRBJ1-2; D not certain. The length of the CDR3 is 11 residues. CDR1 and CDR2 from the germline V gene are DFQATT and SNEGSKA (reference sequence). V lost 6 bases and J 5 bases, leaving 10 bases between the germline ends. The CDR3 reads CSAGIGYGYTF. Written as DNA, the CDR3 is TGCAGTGCGGGTATAGGGTATGGCTACACCTTC.

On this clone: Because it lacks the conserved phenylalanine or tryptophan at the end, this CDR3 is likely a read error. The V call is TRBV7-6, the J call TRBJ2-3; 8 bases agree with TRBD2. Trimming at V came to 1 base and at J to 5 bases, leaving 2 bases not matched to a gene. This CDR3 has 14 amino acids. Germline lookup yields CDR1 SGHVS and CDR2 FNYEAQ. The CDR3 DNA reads TGTGCCAGCAGCTTAGGTCGGGAGGGAGATACGCAGTATCTT. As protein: CASSLGREGDTQYL.

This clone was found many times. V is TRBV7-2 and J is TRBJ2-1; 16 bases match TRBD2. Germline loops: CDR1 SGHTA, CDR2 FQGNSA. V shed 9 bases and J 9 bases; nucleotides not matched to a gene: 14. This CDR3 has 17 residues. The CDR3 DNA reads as TGTGCCAGTGAAGGGTCGGGACTAGCGGGGGGGCAGGGTGAGCAGTTCTTC. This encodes CASEGSGLAGGQGEQFF.

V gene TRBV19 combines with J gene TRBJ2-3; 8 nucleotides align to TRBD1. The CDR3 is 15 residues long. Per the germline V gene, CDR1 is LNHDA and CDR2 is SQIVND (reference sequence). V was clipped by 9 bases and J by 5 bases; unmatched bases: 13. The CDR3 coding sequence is TGTGCCAGCTCAGGGGGCCTCCAGCCTCGAGATACGCAGTATTTT. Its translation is CASSGGLQPRDTQYF.

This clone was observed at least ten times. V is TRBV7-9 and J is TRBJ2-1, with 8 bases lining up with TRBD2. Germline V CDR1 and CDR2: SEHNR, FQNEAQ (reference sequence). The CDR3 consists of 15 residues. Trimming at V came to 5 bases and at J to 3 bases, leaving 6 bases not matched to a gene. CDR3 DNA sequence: TGTGCCAGCAGCCCGCCGGGACTAGTCTACAATGAGCAGTTCTTC. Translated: CASSPPGLVYNEQFF. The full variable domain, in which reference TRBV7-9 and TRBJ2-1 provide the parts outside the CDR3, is DTGVSQNPRHKITKRGQNVTFRCDPISEHNRLYWYRQTLGQGPEFLTYFQNEAQLEKSRLLSDRFSAERPKGSFSTLEIQRTEQGDSAMYLCASSPPGLVYNEQFFGPGTRLTVL.

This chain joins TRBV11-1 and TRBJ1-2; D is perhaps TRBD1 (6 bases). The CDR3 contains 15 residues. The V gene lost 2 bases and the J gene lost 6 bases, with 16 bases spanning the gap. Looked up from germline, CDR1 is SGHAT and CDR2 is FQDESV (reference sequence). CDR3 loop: CASSLSDRPWNGYTF. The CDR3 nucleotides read TGTGCCAGCAGCTTATCGGACAGACCCTGGAATGGCTACACCTTC.